A single sample gave rise to the 30 T cell receptor beta chains below, sequenced in a study of response to subunit inactivated influenza vaccine. MiXCR, run by TCRdb on the RT-PCR reads, gives a single entry per CDR3 protein. The sample holds 800,000 or so distinct CDR3 sequences, about 20% seen once. This material consisted of PBMCs from blood, taken roughly 5 days after vaccination. All receptors derive from a man between 45 and 60 years old who received an inactivated influenza vaccine.

The chain has TRBV29-1 and TRBJ2-2; D is ambiguous. The CDR3 contains 15 residues. The V end was cut by 6 bases, the J end by 0 bases, with 14 bases between. Germline loops: CDR1 SQVTM, CDR2 ANQGSEA. The CDR3 loop reads CSVTGPSTNTGELFF. In DNA form, the CDR3 reads TGCAGCGTCACTGGACCGTCTACGAACACCGGGGAGCTGTTTTTT.

This clonotype was found many times. The V call is TRBV29-1, the J call TRBJ1-2; D gene uncertain. The CDR3 is 11 amino acids. Trimming removed 1 base from V and 8 bases from J, with 8 bases in between. Germline-derived CDR1 and CDR2 are SQVTM and ANQGSEA. The CDR3 sequence: CSVEGGLGYTF. CDR3 nucleotides: TGCAGCGTTGAAGGGGGTTTAGGCTACACCTTC.

This clonotype showed up many times. The gene calls are TRBV20-1 and TRBJ2-7; 8 bases are shared with TRBD2. CDR1 is DFQATT, CDR2 SNEGSKA, per germline (reference sequence). J lost 0 bases, V lost 2 bases, and 3 bases had no gene match. This CDR3 has 14 residues. CDR3 coding DNA: TGCAGTGCTAGACCTGGGACTAGCTCCTACGAGCAGTACTTC. This translates into CSARPGTSSYEQYF.

This clonotype was recorded many times. This chain uses TRBV6-5 with TRBJ2-3; 8 bases line up with TRBD1. This CDR3 comprises 16 residues. Germline CDR1 is MNHEY and CDR2 is SVGAGI. Trimming took 2 bases from V and 1 from J; bases not matched to a gene: 5. For the CDR3, the DNA is TGTGCCAGCAGTTACCTGACAGGGGATCGCACAGATACGCAGTATTTT. Amino acids: CASSYLTGDRTDTQYF.

The rearrangement uses TRBV12-3 or TRBV12-4 and TRBJ2-7; D possibly corresponds to TRBD2 (5 bases). V was trimmed by 6 bases and J by 6 bases, leaving 12 bases between them. The length of the CDR3 is 12 residues. The CDR3, as DNA: TGTGCCAGCAGCCAATACCGGGGCGAGCAGTACTTC. It codes for CASSQYRGEQYF.

This clonotype was seen a few times. The V call is TRBV7-6, the J call TRBJ2-2; D not resolved. Trimming stripped 4 bases from V and 0 bases from J, with 6 bases between. Germline CDR1 is SGHVS and CDR2 is FNYEAQ. The length of the CDR3 is 14 residues. As DNA, the CDR3 is TGTGCCAGCAGCTACCCCACGAACACCGGGGAGCTGTTTTTT. It codes for CASSYPTNTGELFF.

Only one count was recorded for this clonotype. This chain connects TRBV20-1 to TRBJ2-7; TRBD2 aligns across 7 bases. The V gene end was trimmed by 6 bases and the J gene end by 0 bases; junction bases not matched to a gene: 8. CDR3 length equals 14 residues. Germline CDR1 DFQATT, CDR2 SNEGSKA (reference sequence). The CDR3 DNA reads TGCAGTGCACCCTTGGGGGGGTACTCCTACGAGCAGTACTTC. This translates into CSAPLGGYSYEQYF.

This clonotype was found a few times. The rearrangement uses TRBV6-2 or TRBV6-3 and TRBJ1-6; weak D call: TRBD1 (6 bases). The V end was cut by 3 bases, the J end by 5 bases, with 11 bases between. Per the germline V gene, CDR1 is MNHEY and CDR2 is SVGEGT. The CDR3 has 15 amino acids. The CDR3 protein is CASSYWYRDNSPLHF. CDR3 nucleotide sequence: TGTGCCAGCAGTTATTGGTACAGGGATAATTCACCCCTCCACTTT.

This clonotype was counted many times. The chain employs TRBV15 and TRBJ1-6, with D possibly being TRBD1 (6 bases). V lost 0 bases to trimming and J lost 10 bases, with 13 bases between them. Germline CDR1 reads LNHNV; CDR2 reads YYDKDF (reference sequence). The CDR3 length is 15 residues. CDR3 bases: TGTGCCACCAGCAGAGATCCACAGGGAGGATCACCCCTCCACTTT. It encodes CATSRDPQGGSPLHF.

The chain recombines TRBV20-1 with TRBJ2-7, with 7 bases identical to TRBD2. This CDR3 is 15 amino acids long. Germline trimming cut 0 bases from V and 3 bases from J; bases unmatched to any gene: 8. Looked up from germline, CDR1 is DFQATT and CDR2 is SNEGSKA (reference sequence). The CDR3 region is CSARDLARDYYEQYF. The CDR3 DNA reads as TGCAGTGCTAGAGATCTCGCCAGGGACTACTACGAGCAGTACTTC.

The genes are TRBV7-2 and TRBJ2-3; 7 bases fit TRBD2. V shed 5 bases and J 2 bases; nucleotides not matched to a gene: 7. The CDR3 loop spans 15 amino acids. Per germline, CDR1 SGHTA and CDR2 FQGNSA. The CDR3 nucleotides read TGTGCCAGCAGCCACGGACTAGATCTCACAGATACGCAGTATTTT. It yields the protein CASSHGLDLTDTQYF.

The chain carries TRBV20-1 and TRBJ2-5; no reliable D call. This CDR3 is built from 17 residues. Germline V gene data show CDR1 as DFQATT and CDR2 as SNEGSKA (reference sequence). V was pared by 3 bases and J by 0 bases, with 20 bases between. The CDR3 spells CSASPRTRTFYQETQYF. CDR3 in DNA: TGCAGTGCTAGCCCCAGGACCCGAACCTTCTACCAAGAGACCCAGTACTTC.

The rearrangement joins TRBV3-1 to TRBJ1-4; the D is unclear. CDR3 length equals 15 residues. V was pared by 4 bases and J by 6 bases, with 15 bases between. Germline V CDR1 and CDR2: LGHDT, YNNKEL (reference sequence). As DNA, the CDR3 is TGTGCCAGCAGCCCAACCAGGCTGTCGCATGAAAAACTGTTTTTT. It codes for CASSPTRLSHEKLFF.

The CDR3 sequence is CASAGQGRGNTIYF. The CDR3 bases are TGTGCCAGCGCCGGACAGGGACGAGGAAACACCATATATTTT. The chain recombines TRBV9 with TRBJ1-3; 8 bases align to TRBD1. J lost 4 bases, V lost 7 bases, and 7 bases had no gene match. This CDR3 region has 14 residues. The germline CDR1 and CDR2 sequences are SGDLS and YYNGEE.

V and J are TRBV25-1 and TRBJ2-7; perhaps D is TRBD1 or TRBD2 (6 bases each). The germline V gene encodes CDR1 MGHDK and CDR2 SYGVNS. The CDR3 length is 14 residues. V was shortened by 6 bases and J by 3 bases, with 15 bases between the two germline ends. CDR3 coding DNA: TGTGCCAGCAGAGTGGCCGGGGGCCACTACGAGCAGTACTTC. As protein: CASRVAGGHYEQYF.

This clonotype was detected a few times. This chain uses TRBV12-3 or TRBV12-4 with TRBJ2-7, with D unclear. This CDR3 has 9 residues. Trimming stripped 7 bases from V and 4 bases from J, with 2 bases between. CDR3: CASKYEQYF. The CDR3 nucleotides are TGTGCCAGCAAGTACGAGCAGTACTTC.

This sequence joins TRBV30 and TRBJ2-5; D gene ambiguous. Germline values: CDR1 GTSNPN, CDR2 SVGIG (reference sequence). Trimming removed 4 bases at V and 5 bases at J, with 14 bases between. The CDR3 is 13 residues long. CDR3 residues: CAWKRRHAETQYF. CDR3 sequence (DNA): TGTGCCTGGAAACGTCGACACGCGGAGACCCAGTACTTC. The variable domain in full, with the rest retrieved from reference TRBV30 and TRBJ2-5, is SQTIHQWPATLVQPVGSPLSLECTVEGTSNPNLYWYRQAAGRGLQLLFYSVGIGQISSEVPQNLSASRPQDRQFILSSKKLLLSDSGFYLCAWKRRHAETQYFGPGTRLLVL.

The V call is TRBV18, the J call TRBJ2-1; D possibly corresponds to TRBD1 (6 bases). Trimming left V 3 bases short and J 4 bases short, with 10 bases between. The CDR3 has 14 amino acids. Germline CDR1 reads KGHSH; CDR2 reads LQKENI. The chain's CDR3 is CASSPLDRYNEQFF. As DNA, the CDR3 is TGTGCCAGCTCACCTCTAGACAGGTACAATGAGCAGTTCTTC.

V usage is TRBV20-1 and J usage is TRBJ1-2; the match to TRBD1 covers 9 bases. The CDR3 loop spans 15 amino acids. Germline lookup yields CDR1 DFQATT and CDR2 SNEGSKA (reference sequence). Trimming took 4 bases from V and 7 from J; bases not matched to a gene: 13. The CDR3 loop is CSAMPRGQGLSGYTF. CDR3 coding DNA: TGCAGTGCTATGCCAAGGGGACAGGGATTAAGTGGCTACACCTTC.

V is TRBV20-1 and J is TRBJ2-5; D is perhaps TRBD1 (7 bases). V gave up 4 bases and J gave up 0 bases, with 15 bases separating them. The CDR3 totals 15 residues. Germline V gives CDR1 DFQATT, CDR2 SNEGSKA (reference sequence). In DNA, the CDR3 is TGCAGTGCTAAAGCCGCGGGACAGTACCAAGAGACCCAGTACTTC. Protein: CSAKAAGQYQETQYF.

This clonotype was picked up a small number of times. CDR3 DNA: TGTGCCAGCAGCTCCGGGACAGGGGCTAGTTCCCTCCACTTT. Protein product: CASSSGTGASSLHF. V and J are TRBV5-6 and TRBJ1-6, with TRBD1 matching over 10 bases. CDR1 is SGHDT and CDR2 is YYEEEE in the germline V gene. The V and J ends lost 3 bases and 14 bases, in that order; junction bases with no gene match: 8. The CDR3 runs 14 residues.

Turning to this clonotype: One junction end does not reproduce the germline sequence, and a read error may be involved. The J gene is TRBJ2-7, the V gene TRBV4-3; D perhaps matches TRBD2 (5 bases). The length of the CDR3 is 15 residues. Germline V lookup: CDR1 LGHNA, CDR2 YSLEER. The chain's CDR3 is CTSSQDLSGAYEQYF. The CDR3 DNA reads TGCACCAGCAGCCAAGATCTAAGCGGAGCCTACGAGCAGTACTTC.

In its sample, this clonotype was seen a few times. The chain uses TRBV6-5 and TRBJ2-2, with 11 bases that match TRBD2. Losses at the gene ends were 3 bases for V and 4 bases for J; bases not matched to a gene: 10. CDR3 length: 18 amino acids. The germline V gene has CDR1 MNHEY and CDR2 SVGAGI. CDR3 sequence (DNA): TGTGCCAGCAGTTATTGGGGTAGCGGGAGGGCCAGCACCGGGGAGCTGTTTTTT. Translating gives CASSYWGSGRASTGELFF.

This chain connects TRBV2 to TRBJ2-1; 8 bases agree with TRBD1. Per the germline V gene, CDR1 is SNHLY and CDR2 is FYNNEI. The CDR3 sequence is 10 residues long. The V and J ends lost 10 bases and 8 bases, in that order; junction bases with no gene match: 1. This CDR3 reads CATGGYEQFF. CDR3 DNA: TGTGCCACAGGGGGCTATGAGCAGTTCTTC.

This clonotype was seen at least ten times. A read error may account for a junction end that differs from germline. The chain links TRBV5-1 to TRBJ2-7; D may be TRBD1 (6 bases). The CDR3 loop spans 14 amino acids. CDR1 and CDR2 (germline): SGHRS, YFSETQ. CDR3 amino acids: CASSLGQLSYEQYF. CDR3 coding DNA: TGTGCCAGCAGCCTCGGACAGTTGTCCTACGAGCAGTACTTC.

The chain employs TRBV11-2 and TRBJ2-3; D remains unclear. In germline, CDR1 is SGHAT, CDR2 FQNNGV. CDR3 length: 13 amino acids. V lost 8 bases and J lost 0, with 9 bases in between. Written as DNA, the CDR3 is TGTGCCAGCGAGTCGGGTAGCACAGATACGCAGTATTTT. Its protein is CASESGSTDTQYF.

This clonotype was counted many times. The gene calls are TRBV20-1 and TRBJ1-5; 7 bases are shared with TRBD1. The CDR3 spans 16 residues. V shed 2 bases and J 6 bases; nucleotides not matched to a gene: 13. Germline lookup yields CDR1 DFQATT and CDR2 SNEGSKA (reference sequence). Here the CDR3 DNA reads TGCAGTGCTAGAACTACACCCGACAGGGACCCTCAGCCCCAGCATTTT. It specifies CSARTTPDRDPQPQHF.

The chain links TRBV7-3 to TRBJ2-3, with 7 bases aligning to TRBD1. The CDR3 contains 16 residues. Germline V CDR1 and CDR2: SGHTA, FQGTGA. The ends lost 5 bases at V and 0 bases at J; junction bases unmatched: 8. This CDR3 is CASSAGTALSTDTQYF. DNA of the CDR3: TGTGCCAGCAGCGCCGGGACAGCCTTGAGCACAGATACGCAGTATTTT.

The chain employs TRBV11-2 and TRBJ2-5, with D possibly TRBD1 on 6 matching bases. The V gene's germline CDR1 is SGHAT and CDR2 FQNNGV. The CDR3 spans 15 residues. Trimming removed 6 bases from V and 1 base from J, with 15 bases in between. CDR3 loop: CASSLIRGPQETQYF. CDR3 DNA sequence: TGTGCCAGCAGTCTAATCAGGGGACCCCAAGAGACCCAGTACTTC.

This chain uses TRBV4-3 with TRBJ2-2; D not certain. Germline CDR1 LGHNA, CDR2 YSLEER. The CDR3 length is 16 residues. V shed 4 bases and J shed 1 base, with 13 bases lying between them. For the CDR3, the DNA is TGCGCCAGCAGCCCAGGTCGGGTGTGGAACACCGGGGAGCTGTTTTTT. Translating gives CASSPGRVWNTGELFF.